This TCR beta chain derives from a study of blood T cell repertoires in COVID-19 (dated by TCRdb to 2020 to 2021). As for the study more broadly: Samples from collaborators originated in the United States, Italy and Spain and spanned both the acute and convalescent phases of COVID-19. The material from the prospective study consisted of cDNA or gDNA derived from T cells, B-cell-depleted T cells, or PBMCs. The dataset comprised deeply sampled blood TCRbeta repertoires from subjects exposed to, actively infected with, or recovered from COVID-19. Nearly every sample came with metadata listing a de-identified subject ID, COVID-19 status, age in years and sex. The samples were drawn from two sources: the first 160 participants of the ongoing ImmuneRACE study, and 1,254 subjects contributed by 6 global collaborators. Where available, HLA class I and class II types were obtained from metadata supplied by the sample provider rather than from assay-based typing. A freely available public database, intended as a resource for researchers studying the immune response to SARS-CoV-2, is where the repertoires were released.

Measured from the cysteine to the phenylalanine, the CDR3 is 13 residues long. The CDR3 DNA has 39 bases and is translated from base 1. For CDR1 and CDR2, the germline V gene lists MDHEN and SYDVKM. V is shortened by 6 bases, J by 6 bases, and the region joining them spans 12 bases. A note on this clone: Its antigen remains unidentified. It has no much larger one-base neighbor in the sample; base qualities were not kept.

The immunoSEQ Assay, a bias-controlled multiplex PCR, was used to amplify TCRbeta CDR3 regions from genomic DNA. The original methods were these. The number of nucleated cells in each sample was estimated from the amplification of reference gene primers within the assay. To quantify the absolute abundance of each unique TCRbeta CDR3 rearrangement, sequence reads were collapsed and filtered. For each sample, productive Simpson clonality was calculated as the square root of Simpson's diversity index across productive rearrangements. TCRdb limited this immuneACCESS table to in-frame rearrangements with V and J called. A share of clones is missing; checked studies link under half to unresolved V genes, and the rest is unexplained. For V, J and clone size, that table is used; D and trimming come from the DNA. The sample table contains roughly 100,000 clones; only one count was recorded for around 83% of them. The top ten hold approximately 3.5% of the sample.

General study outcomes and caveats: How much clinical and demographic metadata was included differed by source and by participant, and the metadata was provided uncurated.

The collaborating institutions used their own protocols to collect whole blood in K2EDTA tubes. For TCRbeta analysis, collaborators shipped samples in one of three forms: frozen whole blood, isolated PBMCs, or DNA extracted from either of those sample types. The rearranged segments are TRBV28 and TRBJ2-4, and possibly TRBD1, on 7 matching bases. Input material: peripheral blood. This TCR was recovered from an elderly woman with active or convalescent COVID-19. Here the CDR3 is given as CASSRRGPNIQYF. The DNA sequence follows: TGTGCCAGCAGCCGGAGGGGGCCAAACATTCAGTACTTC.